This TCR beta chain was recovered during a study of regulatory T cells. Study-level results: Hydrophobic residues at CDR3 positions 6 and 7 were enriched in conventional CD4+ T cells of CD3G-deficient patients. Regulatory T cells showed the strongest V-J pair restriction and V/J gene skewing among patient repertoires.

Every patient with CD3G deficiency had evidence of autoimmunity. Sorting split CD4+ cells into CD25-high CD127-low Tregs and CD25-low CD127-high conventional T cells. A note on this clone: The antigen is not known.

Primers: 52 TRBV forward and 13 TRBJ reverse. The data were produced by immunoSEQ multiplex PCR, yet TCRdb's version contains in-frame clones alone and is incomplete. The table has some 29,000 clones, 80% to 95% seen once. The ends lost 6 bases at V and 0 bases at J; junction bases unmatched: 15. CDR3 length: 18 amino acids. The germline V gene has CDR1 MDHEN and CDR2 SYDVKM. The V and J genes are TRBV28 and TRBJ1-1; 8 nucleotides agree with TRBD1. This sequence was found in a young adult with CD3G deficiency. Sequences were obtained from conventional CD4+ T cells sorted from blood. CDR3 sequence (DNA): TGTGCCAGCAGGCGACAGACAGGGGCGCTGAGGGTGAACACTGAAGCTTTCTTT. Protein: CASRRQTGALRVNTEAFF. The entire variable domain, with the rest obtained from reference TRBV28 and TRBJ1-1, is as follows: DVKVTQSSRYLVKRTGEKVFLECVQDMDHENMFWYRQDPGLGLRLIYFSYDVKMKEKGDIPEGYSVSREKKERFSLILESASTNQTSMYLCASRRQTGALRVNTEAFFGQGTRLTVV.